The 20 T cell receptor beta chains reported below all come from one sample, sequenced in a study of HIV-infected patients and healthy controls. cDNA was made from roughly 470 ng RNA using alpha and beta constant primers. Each of the alpha and beta chains got its own library through chain-specific third strand synthesis with indices. One entry per CDR3 protein, called by TCRdb with MiXCR from the 5' RACE reads. The data contain around 7,500 distinct CDR3 sequences, 8% of them singletons. All unsorted peripheral T cells were captured because whole blood was used without fractionation. The material sequenced was blood, taken before antiretroviral therapy. The origin of the receptors is an adult with HIV infection.

Ten or more counts support this clonotype. The CDR3 region has the DNA TGTGCCACCAGTGACGGACAGGGAAGAAACATTCAGTACTTC. It is translated as CATSDGQGRNIQYF. V usage is TRBV24-1 and J usage is TRBJ2-4; TRBD1 matches at 8 bases. Losses at the gene ends were 4 bases for V and 6 bases for J; bases not matched to a gene: 4. The germline V gene encodes CDR1 KGHDR and CDR2 SFDVKD. This CDR3 contains 14 residues.

In this sample, this clonotype turned up many times. The chain carries TRBV27 and TRBJ2-7; 14 nucleotides align to TRBD2. V shed 5 bases, J shed 7 bases, and the junction held 7 bases outside the gene matches. The CDR3 has 15 amino acids. The V gene's germline CDR1 is MNHEY and CDR2 SMNVEV (reference sequence). CDR3 in amino acids: CASSDRLAGGTEQYF. Written as DNA, the CDR3 is TGTGCCAGCAGTGACCGACTAGCGGGAGGGACAGAGCAGTACTTC.

The genes are TRBV6-2 or TRBV6-3 and TRBJ1-5; 9 nucleotides align to TRBD1. CDR3 size: 18 residues. The V gene's germline CDR1 is MNHEY and CDR2 SVGEGT. The J segment lost 2 bases and the V segment lost 6 bases, leaving 14 bases of the junction unmatched. As DNA, the CDR3 is TGTGCCAGCAGGGTTAATCCGGGACAGGGCTCGGGCAATCAGCCCCAGCATTTT. It encodes CASRVNPGQGSGNQPQHF.

The V gene is TRBV6-2 or TRBV6-3, the J gene TRBJ2-5; unclear D gene. Germline V gene data show CDR1 as MNHEY and CDR2 as SVGEGT. The CDR3 runs to 15 residues. The ends were cut back, 0 bases at V and 3 bases at J, with 11 bases in the middle. CDR3 DNA sequence: TGTGCCAGCAGTTACTCGGAGTCTAAAGAAGAGACCCAGTACTTC. This translates into CASSYSESKEETQYF.

By share of the sample, this clonotype is medium-sized. V and J are TRBV20-1 and TRBJ1-5; D is possibly TRBD1 (5 bases). Trimming cost V 5 bases and J 0 bases, with 11 bases left between them. The CDR3 contains 14 residues. Germline loops: CDR1 DFQATT, CDR2 SNEGSKA (reference sequence). CDR3 protein: CSALRVDSNQPQHF. CDR3 DNA: TGCAGTGCTCTCAGGGTAGATAGCAATCAGCCCCAGCATTTT.

This clonotype is classed as medium-sized. This sequence joins TRBV7-9 and TRBJ1-1; 8 bases align to TRBD1. The CDR3 is made up of 17 amino acids. Germline V gives CDR1 SEHNR, CDR2 FQNEAQ (reference sequence). V gave up 4 bases and J gave up 5 bases; unmatched junction bases: 15. CDR3 region: CASSSHTMTGARTEAFF. DNA for the CDR3: TGTGCCAGCAGCTCCCACACTATGACAGGGGCGCGGACTGAAGCTTTCTTT. Combining the CDR3 with reference TRBV7-9 and TRBJ1-1 gives the whole variable domain DTGVSQNPRHKITKRGQNVTFRCDPISEHNRLYWYRQTLGQGPEFLTYFQNEAQLEKSRLLSDRFSAERPKGSFSTLEIQRTEQGDSAMYLCASSSHTMTGARTEAFFGQGTRLTVV.

This clonotype is medium-sized in the sample. The chain is built from TRBV6-5 and TRBJ2-1, with D maybe TRBD2 (7 bases). The germline V gene encodes CDR1 MNHEY and CDR2 SVGAGI. V lost 6 bases and J lost 4, with 13 bases in between. The CDR3 has 14 residues. The CDR3 loop is CASRGGERYNEQFF. The CDR3 coding sequence is TGTGCCAGCAGAGGGGGGGAGAGATACAATGAGCAGTTCTTC.

By share, this clonotype counts as medium-sized. The chain links TRBV4-3 to TRBJ2-3, with TRBD2 matching over 10 bases. This CDR3 has 19 amino acids. The V segment lost 2 bases and the J segment 3 bases; nucleotides outside the gene matches: 14. In germline, CDR1 is LGHNA, CDR2 YSLEER. CDR3 in DNA: TGCGCCAGCAGCCAACGCCCCATATCTAGCGGGAGAGGGACAGATACGCAGTATTTT. Protein product: CASSQRPISSGRGTDTQYF.

By frequency in the sample, this clonotype is medium-sized. The chain recombines TRBV10-2 with TRBJ1-1, with D possibly TRBD1 on 6 matching bases. The V end lost 6 bases, the J end lost 7 bases, and 9 bases lay between the germline ends. The CDR3 totals 11 residues. CDR1 and CDR2 (germline): WSHSY, SAAADI. CDR3 sequence reads: CASRQGIEAFF. In DNA form, the CDR3 reads TGCGCCAGCAGGCAGGGGATTGAAGCTTTCTTT.

Comment on this clonotype: This could be a read error, since a much larger clone is one nucleotide away. The chain employs TRBV28 and TRBJ1-1; D is perhaps TRBD1 (6 bases). The CDR3 has 14 residues. The germline V gene has CDR1 MDHEN and CDR2 SYDVKM. The CDR3 region is CDSRNPGENTEAFF. The CDR3 nucleotides read TGTGACAGCAGAAACCCAGGGGAGAACACTGAAGCTTTCTTT.

This clonotype has ten or more counts. The rearrangement joins TRBV27 to TRBJ1-5, with D unclear. V dropped 3 bases and J dropped 3 bases, with 9 bases sitting between them. CDR3 length: 14 amino acids. Germline V gene sequence: CDR1 MNHEY, CDR2 SMNVEV (reference sequence). The CDR3, as DNA: TGTGCCAGCAGTTTGCTGTCTATCAATCAGCCCCAGCATTTT. Protein product: CASSLLSINQPQHF.

This clonotype was detected ten times or more. CDR3: CASSLTGLDQPQHF. The DNA for the CDR3 is TGTGCCAGCAGCTTGACAGGGCTGGATCAGCCCCAGCATTTT. V is TRBV5-6 and J is TRBJ1-5; weak D call: TRBD1 (6 bases). The length of the CDR3 is 14 residues. Looked up from germline, CDR1 is SGHDT and CDR2 is YYEEEE. Deletions cut 1 base from V and 5 bases from J, with 10 bases between.

This clonotype is labeled as medium-sized. CDR3 sequence (DNA): TGTGCCAGCAGCGCTTTAGCGGGAGTTCGCACAGATACGCAGTATTTT. Its protein is CASSALAGVRTDTQYF. The chain employs TRBV9 and TRBJ2-3, with 9 bases aligning to TRBD2. There are 16 residues in the CDR3. Trimming took 3 bases from V and 1 from J; bases not matched to a gene: 6. Germline CDR1 SGDLS, CDR2 YYNGEE.

This clonotype is termed medium-sized (0.01 to 0.1%). CDR3: CASRGTPVNTEAFF. The CDR3 DNA is TGTGCCAGCCGAGGGACCCCGGTGAACACTGAAGCTTTCTTT. The V and J genes are TRBV28 and TRBJ1-1, with D possibly matching TRBD1 (5 bases). The CDR3 runs 14 residues. Trimming removed 8 bases from V and 0 bases from J, with 13 bases in between. Germline lookup yields CDR1 MDHEN and CDR2 SYDVKM.

At least ten counts were recorded for this clonotype. The J gene is TRBJ1-1, the V gene TRBV5-1, with D unclear. Per the germline V gene, CDR1 is SGHRS and CDR2 is YFSETQ. The CDR3 loop spans 14 amino acids. Between the trimmed V and J ends, which lost 0 bases and 7 bases, there was a span of 13 bases. The CDR3 is CASSLEGGSGEAFF. The CDR3 region has the DNA TGCGCCAGCAGCTTGGAGGGCGGGAGTGGTGAAGCTTTCTTT.

By proportion, this clonotype is medium-sized. The chain links TRBV7-2 to TRBJ1-4, with D unresolved. Per the germline V gene, CDR1 is SGHTA and CDR2 is FQGNSA. The CDR3 consists of 13 residues. V lost 5 bases and J 5 bases, leaving 9 bases between the germline ends. This CDR3 is CASSAGPNEKLFF. The CDR3 bases are TGTGCCAGCAGCGCCGGACCGAATGAAAAACTGTTTTTT.

This clonotype showed up many times. V usage is TRBV6-5 and J usage is TRBJ2-1, with a possible D match to TRBD2 (6 bases). Trimming took off 6 bases at V and 0 bases at J, with 15 bases between the two ends. The CDR3 consists of 16 residues. The germline V gene has CDR1 MNHEY and CDR2 SVGAGI. The CDR3 DNA sequence: TGTGCCAGCAGCCCCTGGGGGGTAAGCTCCTACAATGAGCAGTTCTTC. This codes for CASSPWGVSSYNEQFF.

This clonotype was recorded a few times. The V call is TRBV20-1, the J call TRBJ1-5; 9 nucleotides agree with TRBD1. Trimming cost V 3 bases and J 7 bases; bases outside gene matches: 7. CDR3 length equals 14 residues. The germline V gene encodes CDR1 DFQATT and CDR2 SNEGSKA (reference sequence). CDR3 DNA: TGCAGTGCTAGTCGACAGGGGGTAGGCCAGCCCCAGCATTTT. This translates into CSASRQGVGQPQHF.

This clonotype is labeled medium-sized. The V gene is TRBV30, the J gene TRBJ1-1; the D gene is possibly TRBD1 (6 bases). V was trimmed by 6 bases and J by 1 base, leaving 12 bases between them. The CDR3 totals 13 residues. Germline V gene data show CDR1 as GTSNPN and CDR2 as SVGIG (reference sequence). The CDR3 DNA is TGTGCCTGCCATACAGGGTGGAACACTGAAGCTTTCTTT. Amino acids: CACHTGWNTEAFF.

This clonotype has a count of ten or more. CDR3: CASSRNPGLNSPLHF. The CDR3 DNA reads TGCGCCAGCAGCCGAAACCCGGGGCTCAATTCACCCCTCCACTTT. The genes are TRBV4-3 and TRBJ1-6; a weak D match, TRBD1 (5 bases). The CDR3 has 15 amino acids. From germline, CDR1 is LGHNA and CDR2 YSLEER. V was cut by 4 bases and J by 7 bases, with 14 bases left in between.